The source of this T cell receptor beta chain is a study of cytomegalovirus exposure and HLA in healthy donors. General study findings and limits: When analyzed later, the rates of TCR association showed variation by HLA locus, with DRB1 the most and HLA-C the fewest. Follow-up analysis seemed to connect common viral pathogens with several of the most significant clusters identified. Productive status was seen about 87% or about 30% of the time for most TCR beta V segments in an earlier analysis. The number of N-insertions in an Asian-associated ancestry cluster was reportedly below the roughly 670-donor mean in a later analysis.

It was with 60 Vbeta and 13 Jbeta primers that the PCR ran. This table comes from immunoSEQ multiplex PCR, and its TCRdb copy is limited to in-frame clones, with some not included. The data contain about 150,000 clones, around 73% of them singletons. As regards this clone: The antigen is not known.

The sequencing sample was made of PBMCs. The receptor's source is a woman between 18 and 29 years old in good health and CMV-seropositive.

CDR3 sequence reads: CAIRSGSGGQFF. The CDR3 DNA follows: TGTGCCATCAGGTCGGGTAGCGGGGGGCAGTTCTTC. This chain connects TRBV10-3 to TRBJ2-1; TRBD2 matches at 9 bases. Germline V gene data show CDR1 as ENHRY and CDR2 as SYGVKD. The CDR3 has 12 residues. The V gene end was trimmed by 6 bases and the J gene end by 12 bases; junction bases not matched to a gene: 6.